The entry below gives a single T cell receptor beta chain sequence along with its context. These data belong to a study of identical twins. Germline V gives CDR1 SEHNR, CDR2 FQNEAQ (reference sequence). The CDR3 spans 16 residues. With 11 bases removed from V and 4 bases from J, the gap between germline ends came to 24 bases. A universal primer binding site was introduced by template switching. The final cDNA contained unique molecular identifiers. TCRdb reprocessed the 5' RACE reads via MiXCR and lists one record per CDR3 protein. The data contain around 1.7 million distinct CDR3 sequences, more than 30% of them singletons.

The sequence was collected from a newborn girl in good health. The sample was cord blood. This chain joins TRBV7-9 and TRBJ1-3; the D gene is possibly TRBD1 (5 bases). CDR3 protein: CAGIFPGLESGNTIYF. In DNA form, the CDR3 reads TGTGCCGGCATTTTTCCGGGACTTGAATCAGGAAACACCATATATTTT. Full variable domain (rest looked up from reference TRBV7-9 and TRBJ1-3): DTGVSQNPRHKITKRGQNVTFRCDPISEHNRLYWYRQTLGQGPEFLTYFQNEAQLEKSRLLSDRFSAERPKGSFSTLEIQRTEQGDSAMYLCAGIFPGLESGNTIYFGEGSWLTVV.